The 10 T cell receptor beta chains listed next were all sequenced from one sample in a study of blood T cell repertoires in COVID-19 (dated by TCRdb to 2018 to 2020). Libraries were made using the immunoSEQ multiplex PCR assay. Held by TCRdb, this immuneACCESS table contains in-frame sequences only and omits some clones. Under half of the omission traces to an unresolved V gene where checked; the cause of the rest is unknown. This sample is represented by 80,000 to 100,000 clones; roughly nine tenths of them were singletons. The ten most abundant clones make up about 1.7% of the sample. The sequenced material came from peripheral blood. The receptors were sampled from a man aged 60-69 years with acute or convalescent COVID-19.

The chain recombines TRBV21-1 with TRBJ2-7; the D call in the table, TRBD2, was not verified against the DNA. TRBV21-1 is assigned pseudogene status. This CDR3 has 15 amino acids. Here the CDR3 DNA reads TGTGCCAGCAGCAAGCCGTACTCTCCGGGGAACGAGCAGTACGTC. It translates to CASSKPYSPGNEQYV.

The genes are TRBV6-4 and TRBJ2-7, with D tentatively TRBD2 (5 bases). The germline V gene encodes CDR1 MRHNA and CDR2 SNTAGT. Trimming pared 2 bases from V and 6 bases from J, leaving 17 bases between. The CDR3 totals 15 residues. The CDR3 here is CASSDDYEGLREQYV. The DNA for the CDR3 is TGTGCCAGCAGTGACGACTACGAGGGTCTGCGCGAGCAGTACGTC.

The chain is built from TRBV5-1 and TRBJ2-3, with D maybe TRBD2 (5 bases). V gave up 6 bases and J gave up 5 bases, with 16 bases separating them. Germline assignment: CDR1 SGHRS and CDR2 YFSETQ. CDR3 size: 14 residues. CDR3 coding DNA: TGCGCCAGCACCCCTGATTCCGGGATAGATACGCAGTATTTT. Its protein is CASTPDSGIDTQYF.

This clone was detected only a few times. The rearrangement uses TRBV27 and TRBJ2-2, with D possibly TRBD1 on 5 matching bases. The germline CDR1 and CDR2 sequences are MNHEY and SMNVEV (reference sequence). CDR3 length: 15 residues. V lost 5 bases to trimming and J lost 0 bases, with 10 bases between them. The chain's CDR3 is CASSKRGTNTGELFF. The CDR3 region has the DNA TGTGCCAGCAGTAAAAGGGGTACGAACACCGGGGAGCTGTTTTTT.

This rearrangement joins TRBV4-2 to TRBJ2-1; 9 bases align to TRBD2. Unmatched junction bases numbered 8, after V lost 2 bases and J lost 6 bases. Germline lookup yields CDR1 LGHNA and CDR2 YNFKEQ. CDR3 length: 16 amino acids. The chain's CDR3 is CASSQNSGGASNEQFF. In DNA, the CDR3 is TGTGCCAGCAGCCAAAATAGCGGGGGAGCGTCCAATGAGCAGTTCTTC.

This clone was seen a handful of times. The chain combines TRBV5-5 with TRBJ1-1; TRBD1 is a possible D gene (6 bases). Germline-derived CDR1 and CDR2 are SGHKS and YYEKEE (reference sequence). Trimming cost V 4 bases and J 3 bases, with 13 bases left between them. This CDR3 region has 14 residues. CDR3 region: CASSPRTAYTEAFF. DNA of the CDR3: TGTGCCAGCAGCCCCCGGACAGCCTACACTGAAGCTTTCTTT. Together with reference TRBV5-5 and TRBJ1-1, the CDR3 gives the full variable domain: DAGVTQSPTHLIKTRGQQVTLRCSPISGHKSVSWYQQVLGQGPQFIFQYYEKEERGRGNFPDRFSARQFPNYSSELNVNALLLGDSALYLCASSPRTAYTEAFFGQGTRLTVV.

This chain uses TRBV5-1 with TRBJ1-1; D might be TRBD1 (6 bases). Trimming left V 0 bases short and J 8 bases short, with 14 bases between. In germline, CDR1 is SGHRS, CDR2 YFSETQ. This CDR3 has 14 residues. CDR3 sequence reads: CASSLGTGLPEAFF. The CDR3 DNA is TGCGCCAGCAGCTTGGGTACAGGGTTACCCGAAGCTTTCTTT.

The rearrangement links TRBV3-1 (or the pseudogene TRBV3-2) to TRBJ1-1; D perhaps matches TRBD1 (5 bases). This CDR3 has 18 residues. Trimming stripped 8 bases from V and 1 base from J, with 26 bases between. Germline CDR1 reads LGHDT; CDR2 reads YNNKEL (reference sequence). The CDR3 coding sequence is TGTGCCAGCGGTACTTGGGTGGCGGGGGGAACTAAGAACACTGAAGCTTTCTTT. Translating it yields CASGTWVAGGTKNTEAFF.

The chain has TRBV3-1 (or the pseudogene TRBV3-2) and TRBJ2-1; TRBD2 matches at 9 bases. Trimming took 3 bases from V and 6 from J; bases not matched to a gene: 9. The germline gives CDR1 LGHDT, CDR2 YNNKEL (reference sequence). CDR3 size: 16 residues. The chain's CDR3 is CASSHVTGTSLNEQFF. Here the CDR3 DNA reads TGTGCCAGCAGCCATGTCACCGGGACTAGCCTCAATGAGCAGTTCTTC.

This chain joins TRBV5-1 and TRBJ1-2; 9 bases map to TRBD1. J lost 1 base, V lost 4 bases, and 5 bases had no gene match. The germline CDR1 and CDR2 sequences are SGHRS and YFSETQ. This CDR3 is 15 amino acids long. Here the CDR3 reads CASSLSTGGNYGYTF. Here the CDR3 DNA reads TGCGCCAGCAGCCTCTCGACAGGGGGTAACTATGGCTACACCTTC. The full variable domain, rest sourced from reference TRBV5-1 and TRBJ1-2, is KAGVTQTPRYLIKTRGQQVTLSCSPISGHRSVSWYQQTPGQGLQFLFEYFSETQRNKGNFPGRFSGRQFSNSRSEMNVSTLELGDSALYLCASSLSTGGNYGYTFGSGTRLTVV.